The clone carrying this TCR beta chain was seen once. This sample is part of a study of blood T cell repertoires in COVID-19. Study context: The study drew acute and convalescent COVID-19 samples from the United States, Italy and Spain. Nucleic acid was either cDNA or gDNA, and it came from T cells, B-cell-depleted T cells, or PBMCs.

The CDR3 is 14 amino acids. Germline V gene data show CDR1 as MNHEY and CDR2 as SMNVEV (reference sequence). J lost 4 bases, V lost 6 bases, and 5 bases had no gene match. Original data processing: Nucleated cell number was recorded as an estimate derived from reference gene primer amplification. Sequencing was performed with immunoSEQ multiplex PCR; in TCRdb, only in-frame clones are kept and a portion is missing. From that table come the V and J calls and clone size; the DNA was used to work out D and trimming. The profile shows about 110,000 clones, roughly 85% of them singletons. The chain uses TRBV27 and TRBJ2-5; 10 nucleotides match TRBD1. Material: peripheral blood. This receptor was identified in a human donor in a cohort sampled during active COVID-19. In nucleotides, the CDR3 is TGTGCCAGCAGCCCAGGGGACAGGGGAGAGACCCAGTACTTC. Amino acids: CASSPGDRGETQYF.